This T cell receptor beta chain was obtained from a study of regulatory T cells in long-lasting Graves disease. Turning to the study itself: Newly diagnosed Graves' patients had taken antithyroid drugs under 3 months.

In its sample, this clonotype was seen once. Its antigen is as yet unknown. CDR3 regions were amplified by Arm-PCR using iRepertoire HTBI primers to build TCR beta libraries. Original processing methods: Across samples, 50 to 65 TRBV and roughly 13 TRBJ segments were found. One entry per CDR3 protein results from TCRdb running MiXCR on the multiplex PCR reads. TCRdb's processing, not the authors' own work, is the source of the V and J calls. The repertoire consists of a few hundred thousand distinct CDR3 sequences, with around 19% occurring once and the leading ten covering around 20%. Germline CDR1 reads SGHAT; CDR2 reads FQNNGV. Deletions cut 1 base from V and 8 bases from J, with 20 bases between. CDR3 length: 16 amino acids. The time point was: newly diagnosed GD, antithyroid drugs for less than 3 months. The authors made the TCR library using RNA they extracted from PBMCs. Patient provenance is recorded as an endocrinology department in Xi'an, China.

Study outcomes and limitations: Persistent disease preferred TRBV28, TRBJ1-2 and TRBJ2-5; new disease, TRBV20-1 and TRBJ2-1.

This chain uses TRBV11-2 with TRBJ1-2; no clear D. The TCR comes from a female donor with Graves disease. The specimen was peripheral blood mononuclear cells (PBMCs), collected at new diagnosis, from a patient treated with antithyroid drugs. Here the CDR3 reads CASSLGTVSGGRGYTF. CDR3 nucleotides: TGTGCCAGCAGCTTAGGAACAGTCTCAGGCGGTCGCGGCTACACCTTC. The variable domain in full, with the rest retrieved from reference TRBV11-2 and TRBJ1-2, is EAGVAQSPRYKIIEKRQSVAFWCNPISGHATLYWYQQILGQGPKLLIQFQNNGVVDDSQLPKDRFSAERLKGVDSTLKIQPAKLEDSAVYLCASSLGTVSGGRGYTFGSGTRLTVV.